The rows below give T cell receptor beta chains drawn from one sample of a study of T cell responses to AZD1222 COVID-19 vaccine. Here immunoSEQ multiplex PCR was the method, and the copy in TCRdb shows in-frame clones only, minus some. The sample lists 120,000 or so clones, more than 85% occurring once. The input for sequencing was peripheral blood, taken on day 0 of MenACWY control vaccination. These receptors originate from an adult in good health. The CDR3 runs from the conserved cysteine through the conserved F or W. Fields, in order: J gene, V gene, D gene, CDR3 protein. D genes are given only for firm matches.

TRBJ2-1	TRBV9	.	CASSVGRDEQFF
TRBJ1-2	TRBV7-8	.	CASSLAGGDGYTF
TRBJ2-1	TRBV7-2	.	CASSSLGRGGDNEQFF
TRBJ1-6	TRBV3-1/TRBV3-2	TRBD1	CASSQGWDRRNSPLHF
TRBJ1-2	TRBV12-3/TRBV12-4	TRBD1	CASSPGDRAYTF
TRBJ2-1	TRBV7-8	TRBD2	CASSFMAGVPDEQFF
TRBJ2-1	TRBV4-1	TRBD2	CASSRTSGLNEQFF
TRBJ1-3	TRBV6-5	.	CASSLQGTSGNTIYF
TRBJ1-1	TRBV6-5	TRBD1	CASSQTGAVTEAFF
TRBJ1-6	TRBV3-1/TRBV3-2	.	CASSQEGTAALPLHF
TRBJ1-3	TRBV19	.	CASSIGTENSGNTIYF
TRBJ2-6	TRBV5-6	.	CASSLATGRLSGANVLTF
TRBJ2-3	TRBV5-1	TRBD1	CASSWRTGKDTQYF
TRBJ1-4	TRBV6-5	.	CASSYSGVFDEKLFF
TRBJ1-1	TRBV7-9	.	CASSLARVSSMNTEAFF
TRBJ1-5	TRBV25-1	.	CASSYSNQPQHF
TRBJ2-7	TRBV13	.	CASSPRQDYSYEQYF
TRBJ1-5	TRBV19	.	CASGFKGQPQHF
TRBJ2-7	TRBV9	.	CASSVAAERYEQYF
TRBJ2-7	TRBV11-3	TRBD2	CASSLRAGGPGEQYF
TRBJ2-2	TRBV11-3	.	CASSLVGGRWTGELFF
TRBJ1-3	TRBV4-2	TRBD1	CASSQNGQVSGNTIYF
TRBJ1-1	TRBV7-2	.	CASSLLRTEAFF
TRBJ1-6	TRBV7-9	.	CASSSTQVLALHF
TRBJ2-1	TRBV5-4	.	CASSLWGSKQFF
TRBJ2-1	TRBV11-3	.	CASSLAGTSSYNEQFF
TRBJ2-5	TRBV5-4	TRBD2	CASSPRIAGGGETQYF
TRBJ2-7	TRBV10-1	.	CASSEPPQGGEQYF
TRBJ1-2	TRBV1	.	CTSSQGDFRGQGYTF